Reported below is one TCR beta chain. CD8+CD57+ cell expansion, shown by flow cytometry, had occurred in the patients selected for sequencing. CDR3 and TCR beta VDJ profiling relied on a genomic DNA template. TCRdb redid the calling of the reads with MiXCR, one entry per CDR3 protein. The sample has some 200,000 distinct CDR3 sequences, around half seen once. This specimen belongs to a study of CD8+CD57+ T cells in acquired aplastic anemia. Study overall: CD4+ and CD8+ cells, once sorted, gave DNA averaging roughly 3.2 ug.

Germline CDR1 and CDR2: SGHRS and YFSETQ. This CDR3 contains 17 residues. V was shortened by 3 bases and J by 5 bases, with 21 bases between the two germline ends. Sequencing input: sorted CD4+, CD8+, or CD8+CD57+ T cells (not recorded which) from PBMCs. The gene calls are TRBV5-1 and TRBJ2-1; weak D call: TRBD1 (6 bases). The sequence derives from a human donor with aplastic anemia. The CDR3 DNA reads TGCGCCAGCAGCTACGACAGGACCCATAGGATTAACAATGAGCAGTTCTTC. It is translated as CASSYDRTHRINNEQFF. The full variable domain, completed using reference TRBV5-1 and TRBJ2-1, is KAGVTQTPRYLIKTRGQQVTLSCSPISGHRSVSWYQQTPGQGLQFLFEYFSETQRNKGNFPGRFSGRQFSNSRSEMNVSTLELGDSALYLCASSYDRTHRINNEQFFGPGTRLTVL.